The rows below give T cell receptor beta chains drawn from one sample of a study of shared clonotypes between healthy human individuals. Libraries were prepared by immunoSEQ multiplex PCR; TCRdb keeps only in-frame clonotypes and omits some of them. The sample lists millions of clones; around nine tenths were seen once. Sequenced sample: naive CD4+ T cells sorted from blood. The origin of the receptors is a man aged 18 to 35 in good health. Both conserved end residues are part of each CDR3. A D gene is named only where the DNA matches it firmly. A row's size may be missing; if present it is once, few, many or a size class.

v_gene,abundance,d_gene,j_gene,CDR3nt,CDR3aa
TRBV29-1,few,.,TRBJ1-1,TGCAGCGTTGCGGGGATTAACACTGAAGCTTTCTTT,CSVAGINTEAFF
TRBV15,.,TRBD1,TRBJ1-1,TGTGCCACCAGCAGAGCGGTGGGACAGGGGAGCGCTGAAGCTTTCTTT,CATSRAVGQGSAEAFF
TRBV6-1,.,.,TRBJ2-7,TGTGCCAGCAGGCAGGGCCTCGAGCAGTACTTC,CASRQGLEQYF
TRBV5-4,.,.,TRBJ1-1,TGTGCCAGCAGCTTGGATAGAGGCACTGAAGCTTTCTTT,CASSLDRGTEAFF
TRBV6-6,.,TRBD1,TRBJ2-2,TGTGCCAGCAGTTACGACAGGGGGCAGGCCGGGGAGCTGTTTTTT,CASSYDRGQAGELFF
TRBV5-1,.,TRBD1,TRBJ2-6,TGCGCCAGCAGCCCCCATGGGACAGGGGGCTCTGGGGCCAACGTCCTGACTTTC,CASSPHGTGGSGANVLTF
TRBV7-9,.,TRBD2,TRBJ2-7,TGTGCCAGCAGCTCGCTGAGCGGGGGGGCCAGTTACGAGCAGTACTTC,CASSSLSGGASYEQYF
TRBV30,.,TRBD1,TRBJ2-7,TGTGCCTGGAGTGGAGCCGGGACAGGGAGCTCCTACGAGCAGTACTTC,CAWSGAGTGSSYEQYF
TRBV30,.,.,TRBJ1-2,TGTGCCTGGACCTCGGGGGCTCGCGGCTACACCTTC,CAWTSGARGYTF
TRBV2,.,.,TRBJ1-3,TGTGCCAGCACCGTCTCTGGAAACACCATATATTTT,CASTVSGNTIYF